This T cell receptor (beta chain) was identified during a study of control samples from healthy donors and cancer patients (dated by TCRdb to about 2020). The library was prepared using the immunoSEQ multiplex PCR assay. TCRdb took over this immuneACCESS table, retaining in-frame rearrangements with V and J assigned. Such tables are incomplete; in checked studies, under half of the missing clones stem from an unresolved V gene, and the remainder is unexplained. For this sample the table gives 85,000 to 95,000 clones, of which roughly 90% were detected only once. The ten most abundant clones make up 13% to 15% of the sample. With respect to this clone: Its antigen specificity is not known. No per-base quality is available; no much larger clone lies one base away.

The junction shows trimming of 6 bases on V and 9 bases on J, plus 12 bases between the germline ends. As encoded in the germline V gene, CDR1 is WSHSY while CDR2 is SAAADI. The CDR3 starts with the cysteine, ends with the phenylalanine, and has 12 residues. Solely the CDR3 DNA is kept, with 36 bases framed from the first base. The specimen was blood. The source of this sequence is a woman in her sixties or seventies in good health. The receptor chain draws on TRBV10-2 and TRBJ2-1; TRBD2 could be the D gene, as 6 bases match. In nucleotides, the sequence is TGCGCCAGCAGGGGGGGTCCAGCTGAGCAGTTCTTC. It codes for CASRGGPAEQFF.